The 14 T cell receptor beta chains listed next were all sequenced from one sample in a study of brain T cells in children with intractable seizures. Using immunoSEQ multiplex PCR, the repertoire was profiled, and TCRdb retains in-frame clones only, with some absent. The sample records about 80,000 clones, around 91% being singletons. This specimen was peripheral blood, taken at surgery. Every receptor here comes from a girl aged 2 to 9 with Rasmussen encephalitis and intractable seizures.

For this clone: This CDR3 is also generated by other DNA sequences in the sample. CDR3 nucleotide sequence: TGTGCCAGCAGCCCTCAGGGGGCGCACGGCTACACCTTC. It specifies CASSPQGAHGYTF. This rearrangement joins TRBV27 to TRBJ1-2; 8 positions agree with TRBD1. In germline, CDR1 is MNHEY, CDR2 SMNVEV (reference sequence). There are 13 residues in the CDR3. The V gene end was trimmed by 6 bases and the J gene end by 8 bases; junction bases not matched to a gene: 8.

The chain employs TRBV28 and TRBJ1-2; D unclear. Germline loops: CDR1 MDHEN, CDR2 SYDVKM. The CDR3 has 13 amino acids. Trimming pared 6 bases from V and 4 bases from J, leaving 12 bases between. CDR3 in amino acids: CASRLSGSYGYTF. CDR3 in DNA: TGTGCCAGCAGGCTATCAGGCTCCTATGGCTACACCTTC.

The CDR3 region is CASSEETGRETQYF. The CDR3 DNA reads as TGTGCCAGCAGTGAAGAGACAGGGCGGGAGACCCAGTACTTC. The chain is built from TRBV2 and TRBJ2-5; TRBD1 matches 7 bases. This CDR3 is built from 14 residues. V lost 1 base, J lost 5 bases, and 4 bases stayed unmatched. Germline V gene sequence: CDR1 SNHLY, CDR2 FYNNEI.

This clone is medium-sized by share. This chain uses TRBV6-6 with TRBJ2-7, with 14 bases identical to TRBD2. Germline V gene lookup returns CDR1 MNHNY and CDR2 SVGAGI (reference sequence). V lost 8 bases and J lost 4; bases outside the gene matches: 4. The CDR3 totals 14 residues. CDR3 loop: CASGTSGGGYEQYF. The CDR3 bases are TGTGCCAGCGGGACTAGCGGGGGTGGATACGAGCAGTACTTC.

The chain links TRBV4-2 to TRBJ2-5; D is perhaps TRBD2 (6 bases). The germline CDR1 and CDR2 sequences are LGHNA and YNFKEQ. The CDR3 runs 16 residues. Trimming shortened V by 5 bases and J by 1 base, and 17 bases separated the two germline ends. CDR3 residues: CASSSSTSIFQETQYF. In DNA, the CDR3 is TGTGCCAGCAGCTCATCGACTAGTATCTTCCAAGAGACCCAGTACTTC.

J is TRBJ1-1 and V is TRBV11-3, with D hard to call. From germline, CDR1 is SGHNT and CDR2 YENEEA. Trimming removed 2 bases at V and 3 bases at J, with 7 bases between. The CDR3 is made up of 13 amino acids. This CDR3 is CASSLMADTEAFF. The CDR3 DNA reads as TGTGCCAGCAGCTTAATGGCTGACACTGAAGCTTTCTTT.

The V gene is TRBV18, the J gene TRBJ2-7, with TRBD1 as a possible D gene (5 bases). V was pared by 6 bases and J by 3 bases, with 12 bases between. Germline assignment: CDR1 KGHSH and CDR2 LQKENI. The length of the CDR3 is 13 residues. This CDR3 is CASSPGHSYEQYF. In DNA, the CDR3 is TGTGCCAGCTCCCCCGGACACAGCTACGAGCAGTACTTC.

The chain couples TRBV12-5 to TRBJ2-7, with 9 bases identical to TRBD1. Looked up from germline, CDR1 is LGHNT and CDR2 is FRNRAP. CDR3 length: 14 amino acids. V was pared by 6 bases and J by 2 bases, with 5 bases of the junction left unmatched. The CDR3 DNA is TGTGCTAGTGGAAGGACAGGGGCCGCCTACGAGCAGTACTTC. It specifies CASGRTGAAYEQYF.

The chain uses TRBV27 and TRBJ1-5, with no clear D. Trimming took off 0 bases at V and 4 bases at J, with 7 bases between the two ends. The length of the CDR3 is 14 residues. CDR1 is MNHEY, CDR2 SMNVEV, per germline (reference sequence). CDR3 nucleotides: TGTGCCAGCAGTTTATCGAGAAGTAATCAGCCCCAGCATTTT. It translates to CASSLSRSNQPQHF.

The CDR3 spells CASSPPSGRYNEQFF. Here the CDR3 DNA reads TGTGCCAGCAGCCCCCCTAGCGGGAGATACAATGAGCAGTTCTTC. The J gene is TRBJ2-1, the V gene TRBV5-4, with 10 bases that match TRBD2. This CDR3 contains 15 residues. J gave up 4 bases and V 4 bases, and 5 bases lay outside the gene matches. Germline assignment: CDR1 SGHNT and CDR2 YYREEE (reference sequence).

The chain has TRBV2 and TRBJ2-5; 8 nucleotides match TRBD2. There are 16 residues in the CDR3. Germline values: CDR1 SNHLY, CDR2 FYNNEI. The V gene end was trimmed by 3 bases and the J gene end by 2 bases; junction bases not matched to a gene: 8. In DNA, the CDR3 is TGTGCCAGCAGTGAGGCTATTAGCGGGGATCAAGAGACCCAGTACTTC. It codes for CASSEAISGDQETQYF.

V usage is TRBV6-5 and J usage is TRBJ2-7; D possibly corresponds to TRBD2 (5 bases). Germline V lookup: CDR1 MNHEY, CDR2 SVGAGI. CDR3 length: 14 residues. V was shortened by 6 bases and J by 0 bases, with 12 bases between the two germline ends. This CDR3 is CASSTEGFSYEQYF. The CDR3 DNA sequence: TGTGCCAGCAGCACAGAGGGTTTCTCCTACGAGCAGTACTTC.

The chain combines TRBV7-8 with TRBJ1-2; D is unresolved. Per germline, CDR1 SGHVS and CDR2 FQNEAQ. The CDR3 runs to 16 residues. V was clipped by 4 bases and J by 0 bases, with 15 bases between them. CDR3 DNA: TGTGCCAGCAGCTCTCATCCGGGAAAATCTAACTATGGCTACACCTTC. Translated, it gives CASSSHPGKSNYGYTF.

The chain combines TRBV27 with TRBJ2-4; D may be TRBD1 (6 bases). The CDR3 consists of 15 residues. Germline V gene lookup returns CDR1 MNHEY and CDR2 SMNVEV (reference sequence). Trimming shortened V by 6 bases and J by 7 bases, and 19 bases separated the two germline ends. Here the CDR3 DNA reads TGTGCCAGCAGCCCCCGTTGGGCAGGGGTTAACATTCAGTACTTC. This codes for CASSPRWAGVNIQYF.